The table lists the clone carrying this TCR beta chain with many counts. Its target is not known. At one boundary the junction diverges from the germline segment, which might be a read error. Assay: immunoSEQ multiplex PCR; the TCRdb copy retains only in-frame clones and omits some. The repertoire yields more than 20,000 clones, none seen only once; the top ten contain approximately 2.3%. The data are from a study of T cell clonality in common variable immunodeficiency. Overall study findings and caveats: In common variable immunodeficiency, TCR beta chains reportedly carried fewer deletions and N-nucleotide insertions. Fewer TCRbeta clones were shared among CVID subjects than controls.

The sequenced material came from peripheral blood mononuclear cells. The sequence came from a human donor with common variable immunodeficiency.

The sequenced part of the CDR3 DNA is TGCGCCAGCAGCCCCTCGCGGAGATTCTATGGC. It translates to CASSPSRRFYG. The entire CDR3 reads CASSPSRRFYGYTF. The V gene is TRBV4-2, the J gene TRBJ1-2; no clear D gene. The CDR3 is cut off 3 residues early in the read; its end comes from the germline J gene. This CDR3 has 14 residues. The germline V gene has CDR1 LGHNA and CDR2 YNFKEQ.